This T cell receptor beta chain was identified during a study of blood T cell repertoires in COVID-19. Study at large: In each case, the material was cDNA or gDNA derived from T cells, B-cell-depleted T cells, or PBMCs.

Authors' data handling: Estimation of nucleated cell counts was performed using reference gene primer amplification. Assay: immunoSEQ multiplex PCR; the TCRdb copy retains only in-frame clones and omits some. That table is the source of V, J and clone size, and D and trimming were worked out from the DNA. Among about 120,000 clones listed, around four fifths were seen once. CDR1 and CDR2 from the germline V gene are SQVTM and ANQGSEA. The junction had 6 bases not matched to a gene; V was cut back by 0 bases and J by 1 base. CDR3 length equals 17 residues. The TCR was taken from a man aged 30 to 39 with acute or convalescent COVID-19. Material: peripheral blood. This chain joins TRBV29-1 and TRBJ2-2, with 9 bases identical to TRBD2. The CDR3 sequence: CSVEDPRGGENTGELFF. The CDR3 region has the DNA TGCAGCGTTGAAGATCCTCGCGGGGGGGAGAACACCGGGGAGCTGTTTTTT.